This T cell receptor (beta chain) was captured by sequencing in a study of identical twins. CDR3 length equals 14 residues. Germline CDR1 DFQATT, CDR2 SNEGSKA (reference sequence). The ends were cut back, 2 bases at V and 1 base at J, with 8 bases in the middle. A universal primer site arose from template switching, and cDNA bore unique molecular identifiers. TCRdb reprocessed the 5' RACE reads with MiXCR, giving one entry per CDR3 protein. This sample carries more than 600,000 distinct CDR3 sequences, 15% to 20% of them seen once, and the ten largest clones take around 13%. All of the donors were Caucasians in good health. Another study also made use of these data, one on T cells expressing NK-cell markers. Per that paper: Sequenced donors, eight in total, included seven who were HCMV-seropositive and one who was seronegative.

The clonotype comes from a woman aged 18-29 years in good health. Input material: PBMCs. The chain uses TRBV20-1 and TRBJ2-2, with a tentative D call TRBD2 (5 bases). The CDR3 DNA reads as TGCAGTGCTAGATCCAGCGGGAACACCGGGGAGCTGTTTTTT. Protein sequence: CSARSSGNTGELFF.